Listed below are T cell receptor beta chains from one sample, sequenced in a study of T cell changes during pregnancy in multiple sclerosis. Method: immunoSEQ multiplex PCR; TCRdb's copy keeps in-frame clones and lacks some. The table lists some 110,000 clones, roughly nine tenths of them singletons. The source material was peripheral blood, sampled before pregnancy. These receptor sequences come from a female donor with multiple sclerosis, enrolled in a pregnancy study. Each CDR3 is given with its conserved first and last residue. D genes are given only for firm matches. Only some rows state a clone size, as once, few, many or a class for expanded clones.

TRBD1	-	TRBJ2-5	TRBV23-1	CASGLRTGGETQYF	TGCGCCAGCGGGCTTCGGACAGGGGGAGAGACCCAGTACTTC
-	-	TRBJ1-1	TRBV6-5	CASTKSTGMNTEAFF	TGTGCCAGCACCAAGAGTACTGGTATGAACACTGAAGCTTTCTTT
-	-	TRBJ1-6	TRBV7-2	CASSSADRPNSPLHF	TGTGCCAGCAGCTCAGCCGACAGGCCAAATTCACCCCTCCACTTT
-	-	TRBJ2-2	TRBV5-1	CASAGQLRGGELFF	TGCGCCAGCGCGGGACAGCTTAGGGGCGGGGAGCTGTTTTTT
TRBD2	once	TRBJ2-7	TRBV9	CASSVGGRAEQYF	TGTGCCAGCAGCGTAGGAGGGAGGGCCGAGCAGTACTTC
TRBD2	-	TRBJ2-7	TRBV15	CATSTWTSGRSYEQYF	TGTGCCACCAGCACCTGGACTAGCGGTCGCTCCTACGAGCAGTACTTC
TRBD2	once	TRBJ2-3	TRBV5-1	CASSLGSSGPDTQYF	TGCGCCAGCAGCTTGGGCTCTAGCGGTCCAGATACGCAGTATTTT
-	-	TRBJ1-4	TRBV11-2	CASRPPWGPQLFF	TGTGCCAGCAGGCCACCGTGGGGGCCACAACTGTTTTTT
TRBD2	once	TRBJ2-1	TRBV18	CASSPLAGSSYNEQFF	TGTGCCAGCTCACCCCTAGCGGGGAGCTCCTACAATGAGCAGTTCTTC
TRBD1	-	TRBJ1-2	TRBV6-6	CASRQHQGDNYGYTF	TGTGCCAGCAGACAACATCAGGGGGATAACTATGGCTACACCTTC
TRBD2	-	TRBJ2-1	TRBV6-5	CASSYISGRENEQFF	TGTGCCAGCAGTTACATAAGCGGGAGGGAGAATGAGCAGTTCTTC
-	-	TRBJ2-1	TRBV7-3	CASSFSRGNNEQFF	TGTGCCAGCAGCTTTTCTAGGGGTAACAATGAGCAGTTCTTC
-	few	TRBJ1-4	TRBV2	CASSEVRLNEKLFF	TGTGCCAGCAGTGAGGTCAGACTTAATGAAAAACTGTTTTTT
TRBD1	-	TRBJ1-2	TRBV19	CASSNTGQGRGYTF	TGTGCCAGTAGTAACACGGGACAGGGCCGCGGCTACACCTTC
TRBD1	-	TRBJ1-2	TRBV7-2	CASSPGTGGHYGYTF	TGTGCCAGCAGCCCCGGGACAGGGGGGCACTATGGCTACACCTTC
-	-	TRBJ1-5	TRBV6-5	CASSYQGSQPQHF	TGTGCCAGCAGTTATCAGGGTAGTCAGCCCCAGCATTTT
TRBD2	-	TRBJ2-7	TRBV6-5	CASSASGSYEQYF	TGTGCCAGCTCAGCTAGCGGGTCGTACGAGCAGTACTTC
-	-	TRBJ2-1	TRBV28	CASSLLFRDNEQFF	TGTGCCAGCAGTTTACTTTTCCGAGACAATGAGCAGTTCTTC
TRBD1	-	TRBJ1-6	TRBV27	CASSLRGTETSSYNSPLHF	TGTGCCAGCAGTTTAAGGGGGACAGAAACCAGCTCCTATAATTCACCCCTCCACTTT
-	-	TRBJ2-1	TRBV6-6	CASRSDIYNEQFF	TGTGCCAGCAGATCGGACATTTACAATGAGCAGTTCTTC
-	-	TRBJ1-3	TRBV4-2	CASSQEVWGEGNTIYF	TGTGCCAGCAGCCAAGAAGTTTGGGGAGAGGGAAACACCATATATTTT
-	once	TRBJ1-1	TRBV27	CASSLSGWSTEAFF	TGTGCCAGCAGTTTATCCGGTTGGTCCACTGAAGCTTTCTTT
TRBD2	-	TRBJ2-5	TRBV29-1	CSVEAWSASGGLQETQYF	TGCAGCGTTGAAGCTTGGTCGGCTAGCGGGGGCCTCCAAGAGACCCAGTACTTC
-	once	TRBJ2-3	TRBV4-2	CASSQNTPRFSGTDTQYF	TGTGCCAGCAGCCAAAATACGCCCCGGTTTAGCGGCACAGATACGCAGTATTTT
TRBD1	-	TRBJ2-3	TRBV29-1	CSVEGQVAFFDTDTQYF	TGCAGCGTTGAGGGACAGGTCGCCTTTTTTGACACAGATACGCAGTATTTT
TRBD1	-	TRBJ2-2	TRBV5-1	CASSLSLQGASGEPFF	TGCGCCAGCAGCTTGTCTCTACAGGGGGCGTCCGGGGAGCCCTTTTTT
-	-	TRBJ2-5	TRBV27	CASSFDIGRRQTQYF	TGTGCCAGCAGTTTTGATATTGGGAGGAGACAGACCCAGTACTTC
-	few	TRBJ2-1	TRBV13	CASSSETGINNEQFF	TGTGCCAGCTCGTCCGAGACTGGAATAAACAATGAGCAGTTCTTC
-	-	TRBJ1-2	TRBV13	CASSFGATGYGYTF	TGTGCCAGCAGCTTTGGTGCTACGGGCTATGGCTACACCTTC
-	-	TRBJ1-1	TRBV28	CASSLMREAFF	TGTGCCAGCAGTTTAATGAGGGAAGCTTTCTTT
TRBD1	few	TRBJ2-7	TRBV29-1	CSVGTGTLEQYF	TGCAGCGTGGGGACAGGGACTCTCGAGCAGTACTTC
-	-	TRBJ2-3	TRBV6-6	CASERGQTSTDTQYF	TGTGCCAGCGAAAGAGGACAAACAAGCACAGATACGCAGTATTTT
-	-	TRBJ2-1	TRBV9	CASSVAGYNEQFF	TGTGCCAGCAGCGTAGCCGGGTACAATGAGCAGTTCTTC
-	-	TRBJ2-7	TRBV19	CASRRQGDSYEQYF	TGTGCCAGTAGAAGGCAGGGTGATAGCTACGAGCAGTACTTC
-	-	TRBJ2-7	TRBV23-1	CASSQRGARNEQYF	TGCGCCAGCAGTCAACGGGGGGCTCGGAACGAGCAGTACTTC
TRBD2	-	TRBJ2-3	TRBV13	CASSFPRTSEYTDTQYF	TGTGCCAGCAGTTTCCCCCGGACTAGCGAGTACACAGATACGCAGTATTTT
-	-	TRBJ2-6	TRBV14	CASSQDLETDPSGANVLTF	TGTGCCAGCAGCCAAGATCTGGAGACTGACCCTTCTGGGGCCAACGTCCTGACTTTC
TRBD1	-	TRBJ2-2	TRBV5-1	CASTRDRGGTGELFF	TGCGCCAGCACCCGTGACAGGGGCGGCACCGGGGAGCTGTTTTTT
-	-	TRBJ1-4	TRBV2	CASSNNEKLFF	TGTGCCAGCAGCAATAATGAAAAACTGTTTTTT
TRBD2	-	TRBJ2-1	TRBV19	CASSIEGSGRGEQFF	TGTGCCAGTAGTATAGAAGGTAGCGGGAGAGGTGAGCAGTTCTTC
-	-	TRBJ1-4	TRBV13	CASSQESTNEKLFF	TGTGCCAGCAGCCAGGAATCAACTAATGAAAAACTGTTTTTT
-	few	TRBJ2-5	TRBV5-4	CASSFFQEETQYF	TGTGCCAGCAGCTTTTTCCAGGAAGAGACCCAGTACTTC